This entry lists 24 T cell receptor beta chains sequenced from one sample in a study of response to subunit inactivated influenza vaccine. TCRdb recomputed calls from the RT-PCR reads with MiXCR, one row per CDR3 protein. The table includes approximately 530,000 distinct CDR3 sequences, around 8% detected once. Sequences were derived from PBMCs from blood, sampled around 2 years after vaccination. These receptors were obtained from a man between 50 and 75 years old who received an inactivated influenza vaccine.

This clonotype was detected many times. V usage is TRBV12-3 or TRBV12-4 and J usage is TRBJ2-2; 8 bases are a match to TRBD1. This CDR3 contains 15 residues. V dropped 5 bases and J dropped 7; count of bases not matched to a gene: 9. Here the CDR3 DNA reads TGTGCCAGCAGTCAAACAGGGGGATTAGGCGGGGAGCTGTTTTTT. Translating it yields CASSQTGGLGGELFF.

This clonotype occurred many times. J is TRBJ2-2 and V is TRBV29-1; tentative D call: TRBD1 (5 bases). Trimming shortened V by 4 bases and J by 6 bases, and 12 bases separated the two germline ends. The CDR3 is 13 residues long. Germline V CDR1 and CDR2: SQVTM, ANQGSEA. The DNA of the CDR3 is TGCAGCGTTGGAGAATCAGGGCCCGGGGAGCTGTTTTTT. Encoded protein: CSVGESGPGELFF.

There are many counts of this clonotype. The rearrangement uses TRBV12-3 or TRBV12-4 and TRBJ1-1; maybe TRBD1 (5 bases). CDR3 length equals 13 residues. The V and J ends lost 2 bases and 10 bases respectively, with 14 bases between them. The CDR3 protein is CASSLSGTGGAFF. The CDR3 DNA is TGTGCCAGCAGTTTAAGCGGGACTGGCGGAGCTTTCTTT.

The CDR3 region is CASNGMESYEQYF. As DNA, the CDR3 is TGTGCCAGCAATGGGATGGAGTCCTACGAGCAGTACTTC. This chain links TRBV2 with TRBJ2-7; D remains unclear. With 7 bases removed from V and 1 base from J, the gap between germline ends came to 11 bases. Looked up from germline, CDR1 is SNHLY and CDR2 is FYNNEI. The CDR3 has 13 residues.

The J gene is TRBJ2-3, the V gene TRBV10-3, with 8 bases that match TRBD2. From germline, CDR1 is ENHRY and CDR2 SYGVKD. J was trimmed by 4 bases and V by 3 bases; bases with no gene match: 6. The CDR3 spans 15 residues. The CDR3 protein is CAISDKRGQADTQYF. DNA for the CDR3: TGTGCCATCAGTGATAAGCGGGGGCAGGCAGATACGCAGTATTTT.

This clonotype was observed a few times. The CDR3 DNA follows: TGTGCCATCAGTAAGGACAGGACCGGATCCTACGAGCAGTACTTC. Residues: CAISKDRTGSYEQYF. The rearrangement uses TRBV10-3 and TRBJ2-7, with TRBD1 matching 7 bases. The V gene's germline CDR1 is ENHRY and CDR2 SYGVKD. Unmatched junction bases numbered 8, after V lost 5 bases and J lost 1 base. This CDR3 is 15 amino acids long.

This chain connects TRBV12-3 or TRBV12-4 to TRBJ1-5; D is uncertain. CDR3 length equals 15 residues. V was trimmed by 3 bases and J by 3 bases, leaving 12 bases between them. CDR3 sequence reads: CASSFGVSVNQPQHF. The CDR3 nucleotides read TGTGCCAGCAGTTTTGGGGTAAGCGTCAATCAGCCCCAGCATTTT.

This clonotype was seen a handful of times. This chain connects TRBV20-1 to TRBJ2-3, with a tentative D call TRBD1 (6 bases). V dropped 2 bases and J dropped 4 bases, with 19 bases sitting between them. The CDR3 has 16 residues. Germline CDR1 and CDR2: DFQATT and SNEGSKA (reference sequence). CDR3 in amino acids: CSARKVPRQVPDTQYF. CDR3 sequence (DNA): TGCAGTGCTAGAAAAGTACCCCGACAGGTTCCAGATACGCAGTATTTT.

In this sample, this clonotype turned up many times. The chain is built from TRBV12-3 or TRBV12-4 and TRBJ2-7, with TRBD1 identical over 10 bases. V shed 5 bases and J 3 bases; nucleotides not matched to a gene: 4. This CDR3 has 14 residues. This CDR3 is CASSLRDRGYEQYF. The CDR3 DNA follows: TGTGCCAGCAGTCTCCGGGACAGGGGCTACGAGCAGTACTTC.

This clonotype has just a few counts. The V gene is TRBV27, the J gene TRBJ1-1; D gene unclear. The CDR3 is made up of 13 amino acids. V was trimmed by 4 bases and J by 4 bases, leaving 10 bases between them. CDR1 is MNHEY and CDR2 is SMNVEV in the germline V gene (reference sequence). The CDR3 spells CASSSQELTEAFF. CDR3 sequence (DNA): TGTGCCAGCAGTTCCCAGGAGCTCACTGAAGCTTTCTTT.

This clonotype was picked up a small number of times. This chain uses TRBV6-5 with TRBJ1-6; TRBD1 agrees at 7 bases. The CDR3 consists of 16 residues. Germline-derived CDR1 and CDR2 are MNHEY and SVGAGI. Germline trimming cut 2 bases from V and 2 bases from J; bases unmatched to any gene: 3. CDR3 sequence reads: CASSYRQGAYNSPLHF. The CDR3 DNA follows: TGTGCCAGCAGTTACCGTCAGGGGGCCTATAATTCACCCCTCCACTTT.

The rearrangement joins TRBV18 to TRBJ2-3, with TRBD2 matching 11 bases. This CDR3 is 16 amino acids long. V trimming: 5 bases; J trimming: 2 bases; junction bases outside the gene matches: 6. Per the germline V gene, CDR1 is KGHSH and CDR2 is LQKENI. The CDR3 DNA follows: TGTGCCAGCTCATTCCGACTAGCGGGACCCACAGATACGCAGTATTTT. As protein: CASSFRLAGPTDTQYF.

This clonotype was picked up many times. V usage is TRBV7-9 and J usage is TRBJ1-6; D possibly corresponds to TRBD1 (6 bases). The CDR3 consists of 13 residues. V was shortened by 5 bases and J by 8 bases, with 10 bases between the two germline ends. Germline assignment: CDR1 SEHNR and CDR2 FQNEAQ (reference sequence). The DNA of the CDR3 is TGTGCCAGCAGCAGACGACAGGATTCACCCCTCCACTTT. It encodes CASSRRQDSPLHF.

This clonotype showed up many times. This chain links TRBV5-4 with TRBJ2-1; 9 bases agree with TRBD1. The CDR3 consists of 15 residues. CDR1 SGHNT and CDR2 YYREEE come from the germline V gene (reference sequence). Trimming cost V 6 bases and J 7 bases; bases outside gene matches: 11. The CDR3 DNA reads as TGTGCCAGCACCCGCCGGGACAGGGCTGGTAATGAGCAGTTCTTC. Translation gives CASTRRDRAGNEQFF.

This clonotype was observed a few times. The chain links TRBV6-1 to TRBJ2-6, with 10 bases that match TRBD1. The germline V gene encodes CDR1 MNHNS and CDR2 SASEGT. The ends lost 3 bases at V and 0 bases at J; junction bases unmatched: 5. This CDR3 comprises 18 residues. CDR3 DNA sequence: TGTGCCAGCAGTGAGGGACAGGGGACCTTCTCTGGGGCCAACGTCCTGACTTTC. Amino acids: CASSEGQGTFSGANVLTF.

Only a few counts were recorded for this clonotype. This CDR3 is CASSQDWAVNTEAFF. In DNA, the CDR3 is TGCGCCAGCAGCCAAGATTGGGCGGTGAACACTGAAGCTTTCTTT. This chain uses TRBV4-3 with TRBJ1-1; D is unclear. V lost 0 bases to trimming and J lost 0 bases, with 8 bases between them. This CDR3 has 15 residues. Per germline, CDR1 LGHNA and CDR2 YSLEER.

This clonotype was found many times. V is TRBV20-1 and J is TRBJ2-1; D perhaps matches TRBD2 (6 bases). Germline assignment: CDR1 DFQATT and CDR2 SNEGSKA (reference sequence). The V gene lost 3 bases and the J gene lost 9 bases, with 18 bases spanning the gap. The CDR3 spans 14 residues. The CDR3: CSASRTAGRSEQFF. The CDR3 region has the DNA TGCAGTGCTAGCAGGACCGCCGGGAGAAGTGAGCAGTTCTTC.

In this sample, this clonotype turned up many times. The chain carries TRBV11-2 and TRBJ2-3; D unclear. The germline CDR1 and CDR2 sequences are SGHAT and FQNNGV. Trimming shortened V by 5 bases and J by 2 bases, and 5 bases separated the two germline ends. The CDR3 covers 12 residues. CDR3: CASSRATDTQYF. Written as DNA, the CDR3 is TGTGCCAGCAGCAGGGCCACAGATACGCAGTATTTT.

The CDR3 sequence: CASSTGTRYGYTF. The DNA of the CDR3 is TGTGCCAGCAGCACAGGGACACGATATGGCTACACCTTC. The chain uses TRBV11-2 and TRBJ1-2; a weak D match, TRBD1 (6 bases). This CDR3 region has 13 residues. The V end was cut by 5 bases, the J end by 5 bases, with 12 bases between. Germline V gene sequence: CDR1 SGHAT, CDR2 FQNNGV.

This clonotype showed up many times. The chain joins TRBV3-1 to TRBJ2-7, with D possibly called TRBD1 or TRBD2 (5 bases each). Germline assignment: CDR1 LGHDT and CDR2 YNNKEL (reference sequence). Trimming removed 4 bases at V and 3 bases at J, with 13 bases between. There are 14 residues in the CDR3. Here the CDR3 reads CASSPPGTRYEQYF. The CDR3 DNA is TGTGCCAGCAGCCCCCCTGGGACGCGCTACGAGCAGTACTTC.

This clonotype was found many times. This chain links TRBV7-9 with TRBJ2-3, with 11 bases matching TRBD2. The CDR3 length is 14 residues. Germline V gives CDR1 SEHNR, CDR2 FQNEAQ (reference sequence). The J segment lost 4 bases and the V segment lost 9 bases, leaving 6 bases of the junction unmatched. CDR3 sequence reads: CARSTSGGSDTQYF. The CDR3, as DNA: TGTGCCAGGTCTACTAGCGGGGGATCAGATACGCAGTATTTT. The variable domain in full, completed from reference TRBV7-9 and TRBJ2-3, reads DTGVSQNPRHKITKRGQNVTFRCDPISEHNRLYWYRQTLGQGPEFLTYFQNEAQLEKSRLLSDRFSAERPKGSFSTLEIQRTEQGDSAMYLCARSTSGGSDTQYFGPGTRLTVL.

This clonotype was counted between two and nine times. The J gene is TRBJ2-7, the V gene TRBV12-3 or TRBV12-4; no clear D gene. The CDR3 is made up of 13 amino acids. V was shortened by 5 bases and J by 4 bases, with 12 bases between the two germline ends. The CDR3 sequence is CASSPWVGYEQYF. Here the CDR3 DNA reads TGTGCCAGCAGTCCGTGGGTGGGATACGAGCAGTACTTC.

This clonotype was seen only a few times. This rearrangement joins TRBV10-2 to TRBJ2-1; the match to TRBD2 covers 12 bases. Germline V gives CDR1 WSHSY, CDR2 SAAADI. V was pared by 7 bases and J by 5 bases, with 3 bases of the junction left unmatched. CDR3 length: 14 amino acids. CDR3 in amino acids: CASTSGGADNEQFF. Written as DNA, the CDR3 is TGCGCCAGCACTAGCGGGGGGGCGGACAATGAGCAGTTCTTC.

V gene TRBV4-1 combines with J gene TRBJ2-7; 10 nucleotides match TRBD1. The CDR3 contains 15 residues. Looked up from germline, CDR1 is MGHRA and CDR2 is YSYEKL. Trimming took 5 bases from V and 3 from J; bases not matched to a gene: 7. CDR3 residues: CASSSPGQGFYEQYF. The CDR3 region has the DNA TGCGCCAGCAGCTCACCGGGACAGGGGTTCTACGAGCAGTACTTC.